This T cell receptor (beta chain) was profiled in a study of shared clonotypes between healthy human individuals. This clone occurred once. What it binds is not known. The repertoire was sequenced with immunoSEQ multiplex PCR; TCRdb's copy has only in-frame clones and lacks some. The repertoire includes 2 million to 3 million clones, approximately 93% of them detected once, and approximately 0.36% sits in the top ten. Study conclusions and caveats: Researchers sampled only blood; tissue repertoires likely differ. Several donors showed sharing of around 5% of naive CD4 clonotypes.

Source material: naive CD4+ T cells from PBMCs. Documented subset: CD45RA+ positively selected. The TCR comes from a man aged 18 to 29 in good health. Some clones in this sample may be carry-over from other donors' samples.

CDR3 in amino acids: CACVAHGGSYEQYF. CDR3 in DNA: TGTGCCTGTGTCGCGCACGGGGGCTCCTACGAGCAGTACTTC. J is TRBJ2-7 and V is TRBV30; D is possibly TRBD2 (6 bases). This CDR3 contains 14 residues. Germline CDR1 is GTSNPN and CDR2 is SVGIG (reference sequence). Trimming removed 6 bases at V and 0 bases at J, with 15 bases between.